These T cell receptor beta chains were read from a single sample in a study of early T cells in non-severe SARS-CoV-2 infection. One entry per CDR3 protein, called by TCRdb with MiXCR from the 5' RACE reads. The sample has tens of thousands of distinct CDR3 sequences, 11% seen once. Sequenced here: whole blood, sampled at baseline. The receptors here all came from an adult who was a healthcare worker with PCR-confirmed SARS-CoV-2 infection or an uninfected control (not recorded which). CDR3s include the opening cysteine and the closing phenylalanine or tryptophan. D genes are given only for firm matches. Not every row has a clone size; where given, it reads once, few, many or a size class.

V gene: TRBV10-3
clone size: many
J gene: TRBJ1-5
D gene: .
CDR3 length: 13
CDR3 protein: CAIRGDRNQPQHF
CDR3 DNA: TGTGCCATCAGAGGAGACCGCAATCAGCCCCAGCATTTT

V gene: TRBV2
clone size: few
J gene: TRBJ2-3
D gene: TRBD2
CDR3 length: 17
CDR3 protein: CASSATLGGGGVDTQYF
CDR3 DNA: TGTGCCAGCAGCGCTACTCTAGGTGGCGGGGGAGTCGATACGCAGTATTTT

V gene: TRBV7-2
clone size: .
J gene: TRBJ2-3
D gene: .
CDR3 length: 12
CDR3 protein: CASSWGLGTQYF
CDR3 DNA: TGTGCCAGCAGCTGGGGACTGGGAACGCAGTATTTT

V gene: TRBV30
clone size: few
J gene: TRBJ1-1
D gene: .
CDR3 length: 12
CDR3 protein: CAWRQGNTEAFF
CDR3 DNA: TGTGCCTGGAGGCAGGGGAACACTGAAGCTTTCTTT

V gene: TRBV3-1
clone size: few
J gene: TRBJ1-6
D gene: .
CDR3 length: 11
CDR3 protein: CASSQDNFVHF
CDR3 DNA: TGTGCCAGCAGCCAAGATAACTTCGTGCACTTT

V gene: TRBV14
clone size: .
J gene: TRBJ1-6
D gene: .
CDR3 length: 13
CDR3 protein: CASSQSEGLPLHF
CDR3 DNA: TGTGCCAGCAGCCAATCAGAGGGACTTCCCCTCCACTTT

V gene: TRBV12-3/TRBV12-4
clone size: few
J gene: TRBJ1-1
D gene: TRBD1
CDR3 length: 14
CDR3 protein: CASSFRNRGPAAFF
CDR3 DNA: TGTGCCAGCAGTTTTCGGAACAGGGGGCCGGCAGCTTTCTTT

V gene: TRBV3-1
clone size: many
J gene: TRBJ1-1
D gene: .
CDR3 length: 13
CDR3 protein: CASSQKVNTEAFF
CDR3 DNA: TGTGCCAGCAGCCAAAAAGTGAACACTGAAGCTTTCTTT

V gene: TRBV7-8
clone size: few
J gene: TRBJ1-5
D gene: .
CDR3 length: 16
CDR3 protein: CASSLGANVVNQPQHF
CDR3 DNA: TGTGCCAGCAGCTTAGGCGCGAATGTTGTCAATCAGCCCCAGCATTTT

V gene: TRBV20-1
clone size: few
J gene: TRBJ2-7
D gene: .
CDR3 length: 13
CDR3 protein: CSAVGPGSYEQYF
CDR3 DNA: TGCAGTGCTGTGGGTCCCGGTTCCTACGAGCAGTACTTC

V gene: TRBV7-6
clone size: many
J gene: TRBJ2-7
D gene: .
CDR3 length: 19
CDR3 protein: CASSLEPPGATGPPYEQYF
CDR3 DNA: TGTGCCAGCAGCTTAGAACCGCCGGGGGCGACGGGCCCGCCTTACGAGCAGTACTTC

V gene: TRBV11-1
clone size: .
J gene: TRBJ2-2
D gene: .
CDR3 length: 13
CDR3 protein: CASSFLIGGELFF
CDR3 DNA: TGTGCCAGCAGCTTCTTGATAGGCGGGGAGCTGTTTTTT

V gene: TRBV11-2
clone size: few
J gene: TRBJ2-6
D gene: TRBD1
CDR3 length: 19
CDR3 protein: CASSSGTGGVLSGANVLTF
CDR3 DNA: TGTGCCAGCAGCTCCGGGACAGGGGGCGTCTTATCTGGGGCCAACGTCCTGACTTTC

V gene: TRBV29-1
clone size: .
J gene: TRBJ2-7
D gene: .
CDR3 length: 11
CDR3 protein: CSVEVSYEQYF
CDR3 DNA: TGCAGCGTTGAAGTCAGCTACGAGCAGTACTTC

V gene: TRBV11-2
clone size: many
J gene: TRBJ2-5
D gene: TRBD2
CDR3 length: 16
CDR3 protein: CASSPPRLAGRETQYF
CDR3 DNA: TGTGCCAGCAGCCCCCCCCGACTAGCGGGGAGAGAGACCCAGTACTTC